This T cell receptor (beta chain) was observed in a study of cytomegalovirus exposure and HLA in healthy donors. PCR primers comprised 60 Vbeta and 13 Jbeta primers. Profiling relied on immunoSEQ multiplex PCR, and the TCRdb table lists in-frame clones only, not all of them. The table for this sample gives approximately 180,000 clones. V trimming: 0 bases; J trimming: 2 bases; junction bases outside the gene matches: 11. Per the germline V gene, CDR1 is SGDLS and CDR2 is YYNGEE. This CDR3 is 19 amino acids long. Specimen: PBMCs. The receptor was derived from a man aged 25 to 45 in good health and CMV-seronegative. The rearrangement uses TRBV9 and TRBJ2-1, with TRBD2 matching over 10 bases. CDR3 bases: TGTGCCAGCAGCGTAGAGGCTAGCGGGAGTTCGAACCCCTACAATGAGCAGTTCTTC. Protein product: CASSVEASGSSNPYNEQFF. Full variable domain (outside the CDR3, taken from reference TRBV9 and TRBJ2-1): DSGVTQTPKHLITATGQRVTLRCSPRSGDLSVYWYQQSLDQGLQFLIQYYNGEERAKGNILERFSAQQFPDLHSELNLSSLELGDSALYFCASSVEASGSSNPYNEQFFGPGTRLTVL.